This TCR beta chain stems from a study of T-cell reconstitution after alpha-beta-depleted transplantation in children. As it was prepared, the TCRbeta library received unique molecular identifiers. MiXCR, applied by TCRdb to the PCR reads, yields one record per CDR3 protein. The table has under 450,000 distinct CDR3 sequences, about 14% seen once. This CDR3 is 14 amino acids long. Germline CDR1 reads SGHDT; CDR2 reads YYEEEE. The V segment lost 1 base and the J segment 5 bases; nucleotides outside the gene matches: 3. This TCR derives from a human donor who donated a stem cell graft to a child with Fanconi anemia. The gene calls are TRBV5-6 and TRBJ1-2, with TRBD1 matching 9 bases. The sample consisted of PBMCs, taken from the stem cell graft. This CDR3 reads CASSLPGQGYGYTF. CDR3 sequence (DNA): TGTGCCAGCAGCTTGCCGGGACAGGGATATGGCTACACCTTC.